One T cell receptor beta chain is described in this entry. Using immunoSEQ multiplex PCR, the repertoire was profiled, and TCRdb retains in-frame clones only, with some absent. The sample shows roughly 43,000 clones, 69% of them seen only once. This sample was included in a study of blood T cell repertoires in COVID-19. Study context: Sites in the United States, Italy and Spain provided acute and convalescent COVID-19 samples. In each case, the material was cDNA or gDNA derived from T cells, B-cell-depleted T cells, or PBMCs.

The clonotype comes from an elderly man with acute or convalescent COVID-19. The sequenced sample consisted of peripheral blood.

CDR3 in amino acids: CASSLVGTVGRHTEAFF. CDR3 coding DNA: TGTGCCAGCAGCTTGGTAGGGACAGTCGGGCGACACACTGAAGCTTTCTTT. This chain links TRBV5-4 with TRBJ1-1, with 7 bases that match TRBD1. The junction had 11 bases not matched to a gene; V was cut back by 0 bases and J by 3 bases. Germline V gene sequence: CDR1 SGHNT, CDR2 YYREEE (reference sequence). The CDR3 runs to 17 residues.